This TCR beta chain was retrieved from a study of T cell responses to AZD1222 COVID-19 vaccine (TCRdb year 2021). As for the study more broadly: Because spike-specific TCR depth and breadth did not differ between the two schedules, AZD1222 recipients who got a second dose at roughly 4 weeks were pooled with those who got a second dose at roughly 12 weeks. TCR sequencing was performed for 230 to 250 trial participants, of whom 207 were given two doses of AZD1222 and approximately 25 were given two doses of MenACWY control vaccine. Trial participants were enrolled by age into 18-55, 56-69 and 70-plus year subgroups, with about 150, 28 and 57 TCR-sequenced participants respectively. Study-level results and caveats: Only 5 to 7 AZD1222 recipients were SARS-CoV-2 seropositive at baseline, limiting conclusions about previously exposed vaccinees. A significant rise in spike-specific TCR breadth and depth was observed after two AZD1222 doses relative to day 0 and relative to MenACWY recipients. Because no day 14 peak-response samples were available, repertoires were characterized only after the peak T cell response. Most participants were white British and females outnumbered males, and the authors suggested that clonal diversity may have been underestimated. The whole spike protein was spanned by vaccine-associated CD4 TCRs, and dominant responses were seen in regions 160-218 and 743-854. The 56-69-year group was small, and its depth increase did not reach significance, likely because of low power. Epitopes outside the regions mutated in the B.1.351 and B.1.1.7 variants were reportedly recognized by nearly half of the unique spike-specific TCRs.

The CDR3 regions of human TCRbeta chains were analyzed by immunosequencing. The authors' pipeline ran thus. TCRs in the repertoires were matched against a reference library of SARS-CoV-2-specific TCRs that had been generated with the MIRA antigen-specificity platform. Breadth was defined as the fraction of unique TCRs that were SARS-CoV-2-associated, and depth was defined as the fraction of total T cells that were SARS-CoV-2-associated. Using the MIRA data, every spike-specific TCR was mapped to the spike region that the TCR reacted to and assigned to either a CD4 or a CD8 class. Log10-transformed breadth and depth values were compared by one-way ANOVA with Sidak's multiple comparisons tests. In TCRdb, the immuneACCESS table is reduced to in-frame sequences with V and J assigned. These tables do not hold every clone; where another copy was compared, an unresolved V gene accounts for under half, and the others remain unexplained. That table supplies the V and J calls and clone size; D and trimming were determined from the DNA. The sample table records about 99,000 clones; about 87% of these occur just once. Of the sample, 20% to 25% falls within the top ten clones.

A word on this clone: This receptor's antigen is unknown. Within one base of it there is no much larger clone, and no base qualities were kept.

Explained via the paper, the time point label denotes: baseline before first vaccination. Vaccinee samples came from UK trials COV001 and COV002, including a single-blind randomized controlled phase 2/3 trial of AZD1222 (ChAdOx1 nCoV-19) in healthy adults. Trial participant PBMC samples were collected at day 0 and day 28 after the second dose for TCRbeta chain sequencing. The sample in question was peripheral blood, obtained on day 0 of AZD1222 vaccination. The receptor comes from an adult in good health.

The CDR3 region reads CASSRPQGATEAFF. At the DNA level, the sequence is TGTGCCAGCAGCAGACCACAGGGGGCAACTGAAGCTTTCTTT. The V gene is TRBV7-9 and the J gene is TRBJ1-1, and TRBD1 matches 9 of the central bases. The CDR3 measures 14 amino acids from cysteine to phenylalanine. Only the CDR3 DNA stays, 42 bases, in frame from base 1. Trimming accounts for 5 bases at V and 5 bases at J, while the number of junction bases matched to no gene is 6. Reading the germline V gene (reference sequence) gives CDR1 SEHNR and CDR2 FQNEAQ.